These T cell receptor beta chains were read from a single sample in a study of T cell repertoires in cytomegalovirus infection. MiXCR, run by TCRdb on the reads, gives a single entry per CDR3 protein. The repertoire holds about 830,000 distinct CDR3 sequences, with 30% to 35% as singletons. No antigen has been identified for these receptors. The sample was cultured CD8+ T cells from PBMCs, taken from culture after CMV antigen stimulation. Receptors originate from a human donor in good health (CMV status not recorded). Some clones in this sample may be carry-over from other donors' samples. Each CDR3 is given with its conserved first and last residue. D genes are given only for firm matches. Clone size appears in some rows only: once, few, many, or a class for an expanded clone.

v_gene: TRBV6-6; d_gene: .; abundance: many; j_gene: TRBJ2-5; CDR3aa: CASSYGGPQETQYF; CDR3nt: TGTGCCAGCAGTTACGGAGGACCCCAAGAGACCCAGTACTTC
v_gene: TRBV3-1; d_gene: TRBD1; abundance: .; j_gene: TRBJ2-7; CDR3aa: CASSQGRDRGHDEQYF; CDR3nt: TGTGCCAGCAGCCAAGGGAGGGACAGGGGGCATGACGAGCAGTACTTC
v_gene: TRBV7-6; d_gene: .; abundance: many; j_gene: TRBJ1-1; CDR3aa: CASSSGGGYTEAFF; CDR3nt: TGTGCCAGCAGCTCCGGCGGGGGGTACACTGAAGCTTTCTTT
v_gene: TRBV7-6; d_gene: .; abundance: many; j_gene: TRBJ2-3; CDR3aa: CASSLILASTDTQYF; CDR3nt: TGTGCCAGCAGCCTAATCCTAGCGTCAACAGATACGCAGTATTTT
v_gene: TRBV29-1; d_gene: .; abundance: .; j_gene: TRBJ1-2; CDR3aa: CSVIQGIYGYTF; CDR3nt: TGCAGCGTTATACAGGGAATCTATGGCTACACCTTC
v_gene: TRBV19; d_gene: TRBD1; abundance: .; j_gene: TRBJ2-7; CDR3aa: CASSISTPGTGIDYEQYF; CDR3nt: TGTGCCAGTAGTATCTCAACGCCCGGGACAGGGATAGACTACGAGCAGTACTTC
v_gene: TRBV7-1; d_gene: .; abundance: .; j_gene: TRBJ1-2; CDR3aa: CAASLRWGYTF; CDR3nt: TGTGCTGCCAGCCTCAGGTGGGGCTACACCTTC
v_gene: TRBV9; d_gene: TRBD1; abundance: .; j_gene: TRBJ1-1; CDR3aa: CASSSRVGTGILRTEAFF; CDR3nt: TGTGCCAGCAGCTCAAGGGTTGGGACAGGGATTTTGAGGACTGAAGCTTTCTTT
v_gene: TRBV27; d_gene: .; abundance: few; j_gene: TRBJ1-6; CDR3aa: CASSLWSGNSPLHF; CDR3nt: TGTGCCAGCAGTTTATGGTCTGGGAATTCACCCCTCCACTTT
v_gene: TRBV19; d_gene: .; abundance: .; j_gene: TRBJ1-5; CDR3aa: CASSIIGGENQPQHF; CDR3nt: TGTGCCAGTAGTATCATAGGGGGGGAAAATCAGCCCCAGCATTTT
v_gene: TRBV27; d_gene: .; abundance: once; j_gene: TRBJ1-4; CDR3aa: CASSLSVLGSHPEGKLFF; CDR3nt: TGTGCCAGCAGTTTATCGGTCCTGGGGAGCCATCCTGAGGGGAAACTGTTTTTT
v_gene: TRBV15; d_gene: TRBD1; abundance: .; j_gene: TRBJ2-7; CDR3aa: CATSREGTGVSYEQYF; CDR3nt: TGTGCCACCAGCAGAGAAGGGACAGGGGTGTCCTACGAGCAGTACTTC
v_gene: TRBV6-1; d_gene: TRBD2; abundance: few; j_gene: TRBJ2-7; CDR3aa: CASTPGLGPYEQYF; CDR3nt: TGTGCCAGCACTCCGGGACTAGGGCCTTACGAGCAGTACTTC
v_gene: TRBV6-2/TRBV6-3; d_gene: .; abundance: .; j_gene: TRBJ1-1; CDR3aa: CASSYRGGDNTEAFF; CDR3nt: TGTGCCAGCAGTTACAGGGGGGGTGACAACACTGAAGCTTTCTTT
v_gene: TRBV11-2; d_gene: .; abundance: few; j_gene: TRBJ1-2; CDR3aa: CASSLDPRGGLGYTF; CDR3nt: TGTGCCAGCAGCTTAGACCCCAGGGGTGGGCTTGGCTACACCTTC
v_gene: TRBV27; d_gene: TRBD1; abundance: few; j_gene: TRBJ1-1; CDR3aa: CASSSRQGWGTEAFF; CDR3nt: TGTGCCAGCAGTAGTCGACAGGGGTGGGGCACTGAAGCTTTCTTT
v_gene: TRBV2; d_gene: .; abundance: .; j_gene: TRBJ1-5; CDR3aa: CASSGDGAYSGQPQHF; CDR3nt: TGTGCCAGCAGTGGAGACGGGGCGTATAGCGGTCAGCCCCAGCATTTT
v_gene: TRBV6-5; d_gene: TRBD1; abundance: .; j_gene: TRBJ2-4; CDR3aa: CASRGTGAKNIQCF; CDR3nt: TGTGCCAGCAGGGGGACAGGGGCCAAAAACATTCAGTGCTTC
v_gene: TRBV5-5; d_gene: .; abundance: many; j_gene: TRBJ2-1; CDR3aa: CASSLVRYNEQFF; CDR3nt: TGTGCCAGCAGCTTAGTCAGGTACAATGAGCAGTTCTTC
v_gene: TRBV7-2; d_gene: .; abundance: many; j_gene: TRBJ2-5; CDR3aa: CASSLEGAGRYETQYF; CDR3nt: TGTGCCAGCAGCTTAGAAGGGGCAGGGAGGTATGAGACCCAGTACTTC
v_gene: TRBV7-8; d_gene: .; abundance: many; j_gene: TRBJ1-1; CDR3aa: CASSLGPSGLEAFF; CDR3nt: TGTGCCAGCAGCTTAGGGCCCAGCGGGTTAGAAGCTTTCTTT
v_gene: TRBV12-5; d_gene: TRBD1; abundance: few; j_gene: TRBJ1-1; CDR3aa: CASGLVQEQGDTEAFF; CDR3nt: TGTGCTAGTGGTTTGGTACAGGAACAGGGGGACACTGAAGCTTTCTTT
v_gene: TRBV7-9; d_gene: .; abundance: .; j_gene: TRBJ1-1; CDR3aa: CASIQSWIETEAFF; CDR3nt: TGTGCCAGCATCCAATCGTGGATCGAGACTGAAGCTTTCTTT
v_gene: TRBV7-2; d_gene: .; abundance: many; j_gene: TRBJ2-7; CDR3aa: CASSFQGRAYEQYF; CDR3nt: TGTGCCAGCAGCTTTCAGGGTAGGGCATACGAGCAGTACTTC
v_gene: TRBV7-2; d_gene: TRBD2; abundance: .; j_gene: TRBJ2-5; CDR3aa: CASSLVRAGVKETQYF; CDR3nt: TGTGCCAGCAGCTTAGTCAGGGCGGGGGTCAAAGAGACCCAGTACTTC
v_gene: TRBV12-3/TRBV12-4; d_gene: .; abundance: many; j_gene: TRBJ1-5; CDR3aa: CASRASGDSNQPQHF; CDR3nt: TGTGCCAGCAGGGCCTCCGGGGATAGCAATCAGCCCCAGCATTTT
v_gene: TRBV19; d_gene: .; abundance: .; j_gene: TRBJ2-2; CDR3aa: CASRVLVGLNTGELFF; CDR3nt: TGTGCCAGTAGAGTATTGGTGGGCCTAAACACCGGGGAGCTGTTTTTT
v_gene: TRBV6-5; d_gene: TRBD2; abundance: .; j_gene: TRBJ2-7; CDR3aa: CASSYRSGAGYEQYF; CDR3nt: TGTGCCAGCAGTTACCGTAGCGGGGCAGGGTACGAGCAGTACTTC
v_gene: TRBV10-1; d_gene: .; abundance: .; j_gene: TRBJ2-2; CDR3aa: CASSVLTWDDPNTGELFF; CDR3nt: TGCGCCAGCAGTGTGTTGACGTGGGATGATCCGAACACCGGGGAGCTGTTTTTT
v_gene: TRBV5-1; d_gene: .; abundance: few; j_gene: TRBJ2-5; CDR3aa: CASSLVGPTSQETQYF; CDR3nt: TGCGCCAGCAGCTTGGTGGGGCCCACATCACAAGAGACCCAGTACTTC
v_gene: TRBV10-3; d_gene: TRBD1; abundance: .; j_gene: TRBJ2-1; CDR3aa: CAISDPGQDEQFF; CDR3nt: TGTGCCATCAGTGACCCCGGACAGGATGAGCAGTTCTTC
v_gene: TRBV11-1; d_gene: TRBD2; abundance: few; j_gene: TRBJ2-1; CDR3aa: CASSLNGGALNEQFF; CDR3nt: TGTGCCAGCAGCTTAAACGGGGGGGCCTTAAATGAGCAGTTCTTC
v_gene: TRBV19; d_gene: .; abundance: few; j_gene: TRBJ2-1; CDR3aa: CASSPGEVEPYNEQFF; CDR3nt: TGTGCCAGTAGTCCCGGAGAAGTGGAGCCCTACAATGAGCAGTTCTTC
v_gene: TRBV19; d_gene: .; abundance: .; j_gene: TRBJ1-5; CDR3aa: CASSNGGISNQPQHF; CDR3nt: TGTGCCAGTAGTAACGGTGGCATCAGCAATCAGCCCCAGCATTTT
v_gene: TRBV2; d_gene: .; abundance: .; j_gene: TRBJ1-2; CDR3aa: CASSELLATNYGYTF; CDR3nt: TGTGCCAGCAGTGAATTACTGGCCACTAACTATGGCTACACCTTC
v_gene: TRBV6-5; d_gene: .; abundance: few; j_gene: TRBJ2-3; CDR3aa: CASSRDSTSTDTQYF; CDR3nt: TGTGCCAGCAGTAGGGACTCTACTAGCACAGATACGCAGTATTTT
v_gene: TRBV27; d_gene: TRBD2; abundance: few; j_gene: TRBJ2-1; CDR3aa: CASSAGLAGAYNEQFF; CDR3nt: TGTGCCAGCAGCGCCGGTTTAGCGGGGGCCTACAATGAGCAGTTCTTC
v_gene: TRBV7-6; d_gene: .; abundance: .; j_gene: TRBJ1-2; CDR3aa: CASNPFGGPDYTF; CDR3nt: TGTGCCAGCAACCCGTTTGGGGGACCTGACTACACCTTC
v_gene: TRBV19; d_gene: .; abundance: .; j_gene: TRBJ1-5; CDR3aa: CASSPTGLGQPQHF; CDR3nt: TGTGCCAGTAGTCCTACAGGGCTCGGTCAGCCCCAGCATTTT
v_gene: TRBV6-2/TRBV6-3; d_gene: TRBD2; abundance: few; j_gene: TRBJ2-1; CDR3aa: CASSRSGLAHPYNEQFF; CDR3nt: TGTGCCAGCAGCCGATCGGGACTAGCGCACCCGTACAATGAGCAGTTCTTC
v_gene: TRBV7-2; d_gene: .; abundance: many; j_gene: TRBJ2-5; CDR3aa: CARGREETQYF; CDR3nt: TGTGCCAGGGGCAGAGAAGAGACCCAGTACTTC
v_gene: TRBV6-2/TRBV6-3; d_gene: .; abundance: few; j_gene: TRBJ1-1; CDR3aa: CASSYPPPVWTANTEAFF; CDR3nt: TGTGCCAGCAGTTACCCCCCGCCCGTATGGACAGCAAACACTGAAGCTTTCTTT
v_gene: TRBV14; d_gene: .; abundance: once; j_gene: TRBJ2-3; CDR3aa: CASSQDSVTDTQYF; CDR3nt: TGTGCCAGCAGCCAAGATTCTGTGACAGATACGCAGTATTTT
v_gene: TRBV11-2; d_gene: TRBD1; abundance: few; j_gene: TRBJ2-6; CDR3aa: CASRPTPTGYLSGANVLTF; CDR3nt: TGTGCCAGCAGACCTACCCCGACAGGGTATCTCTCTGGGGCCAACGTCCTGACTTTC
v_gene: TRBV28; d_gene: TRBD1; abundance: .; j_gene: TRBJ1-5; CDR3aa: CASSASDRGIVNNQPQHF; CDR3nt: TGTGCCAGCAGTGCATCCGACAGGGGGATTGTTAACAATCAGCCCCAGCATTTT
v_gene: TRBV4-1; d_gene: TRBD1; abundance: .; j_gene: TRBJ1-5; CDR3aa: CASSQDSTGVIQPQHF; CDR3nt: TGCGCCAGCAGCCAAGATTCTACAGGGGTGATTCAGCCCCAGCATTTT
v_gene: TRBV25-1; d_gene: .; abundance: .; j_gene: TRBJ1-2; CDR3aa: CASSESTVYGYTF; CDR3nt: TGTGCCAGCAGTGAATCAACAGTCTATGGCTACACCTTC
v_gene: TRBV10-3; d_gene: .; abundance: .; j_gene: TRBJ2-5; CDR3aa: CAISESPGLETQYF; CDR3nt: TGTGCCATCAGTGAGTCGCCAGGCCTCGAGACCCAGTACTTC
v_gene: TRBV6-6; d_gene: TRBD1; abundance: many; j_gene: TRBJ1-5; CDR3aa: CASTQSTGAGNQPQHF; CDR3nt: TGTGCCAGCACCCAATCGACAGGGGCCGGCAATCAGCCCCAGCATTTT
v_gene: TRBV24-1; d_gene: .; abundance: .; j_gene: TRBJ2-1; CDR3aa: CATMGAGDNEQFF; CDR3nt: TGTGCCACCATGGGGGCAGGGGACAATGAGCAGTTCTTC
v_gene: TRBV4-1; d_gene: TRBD2; abundance: few; j_gene: TRBJ2-4; CDR3aa: CASSQDPPLAGGSAKNIQYF; CDR3nt: TGCGCCAGCAGCCAAGATCCACCACTAGCGGGGGGGTCGGCCAAAAACATTCAGTACTTC
v_gene: TRBV12-5; d_gene: .; abundance: .; j_gene: TRBJ2-2; CDR3aa: CASGLGDYLNTGELFF; CDR3nt: TGTGCTAGTGGTTTGGGTGACTACCTGAACACCGGGGAGCTGTTTTTT